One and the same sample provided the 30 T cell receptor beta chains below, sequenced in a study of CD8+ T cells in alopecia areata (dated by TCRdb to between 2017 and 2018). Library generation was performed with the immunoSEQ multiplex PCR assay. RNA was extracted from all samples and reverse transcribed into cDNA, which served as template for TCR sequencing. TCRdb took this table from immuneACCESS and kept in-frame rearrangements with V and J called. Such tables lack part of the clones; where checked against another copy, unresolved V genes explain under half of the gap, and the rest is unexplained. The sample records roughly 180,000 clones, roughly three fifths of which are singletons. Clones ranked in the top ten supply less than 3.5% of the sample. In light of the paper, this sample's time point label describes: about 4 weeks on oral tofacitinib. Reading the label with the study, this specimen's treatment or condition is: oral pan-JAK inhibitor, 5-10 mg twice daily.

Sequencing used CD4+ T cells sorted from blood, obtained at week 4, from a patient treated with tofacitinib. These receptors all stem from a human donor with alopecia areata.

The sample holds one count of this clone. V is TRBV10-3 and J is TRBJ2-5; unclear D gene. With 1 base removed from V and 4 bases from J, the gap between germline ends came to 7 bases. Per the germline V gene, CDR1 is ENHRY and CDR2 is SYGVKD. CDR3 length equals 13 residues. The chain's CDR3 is CAISELPGETQYF. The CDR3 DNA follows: TGTGCCATCAGTGAGTTGCCGGGAGAGACCCAGTACTTC.

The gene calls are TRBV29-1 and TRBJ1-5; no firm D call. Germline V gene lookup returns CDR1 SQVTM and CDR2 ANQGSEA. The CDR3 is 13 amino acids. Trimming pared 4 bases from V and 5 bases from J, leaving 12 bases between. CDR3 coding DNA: TGCAGCGTTGGAGAGAACTTGGATCAGCCCCAGCATTTT. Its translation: CSVGENLDQPQHF.

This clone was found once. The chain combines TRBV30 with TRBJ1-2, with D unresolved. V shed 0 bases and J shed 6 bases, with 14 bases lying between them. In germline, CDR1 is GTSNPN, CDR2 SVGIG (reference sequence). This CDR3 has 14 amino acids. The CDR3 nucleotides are TGTGCCTGGAGTGTTATGTCCGCCTTCGATGGCTACACCTTC. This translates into CAWSVMSAFDGYTF. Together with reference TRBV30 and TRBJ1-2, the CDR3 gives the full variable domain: SQTIHQWPATLVQPVGSPLSLECTVEGTSNPNLYWYRQAAGRGLQLLFYSVGIGQISSEVPQNLSASRPQDRQFILSSKKLLLSDSGFYLCAWSVMSAFDGYTFGSGTRLTVV.

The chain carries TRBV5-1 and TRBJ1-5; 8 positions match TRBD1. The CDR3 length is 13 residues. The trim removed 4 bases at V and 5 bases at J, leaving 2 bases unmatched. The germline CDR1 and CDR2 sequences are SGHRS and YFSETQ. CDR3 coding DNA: TGCGCCAGCAGCGTACAGGGGGATCAGCCCCAGCATTTT. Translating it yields CASSVQGDQPQHF.

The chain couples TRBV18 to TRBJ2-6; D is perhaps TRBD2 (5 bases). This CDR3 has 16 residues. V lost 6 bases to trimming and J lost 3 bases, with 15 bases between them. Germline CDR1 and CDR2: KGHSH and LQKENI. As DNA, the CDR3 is TGTGCCAGCTCTCTGGGAGACTTGCGTGGGGCCAACGTCCTGACTTTC. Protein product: CASSLGDLRGANVLTF.

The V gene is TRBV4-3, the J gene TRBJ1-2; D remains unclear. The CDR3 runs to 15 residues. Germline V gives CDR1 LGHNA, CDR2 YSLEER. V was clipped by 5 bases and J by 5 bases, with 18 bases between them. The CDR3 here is CASSAGLLPLYGYTF. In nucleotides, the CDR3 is TGCGCCAGCAGCGCCGGACTTTTGCCTCTTTATGGCTACACCTTC.

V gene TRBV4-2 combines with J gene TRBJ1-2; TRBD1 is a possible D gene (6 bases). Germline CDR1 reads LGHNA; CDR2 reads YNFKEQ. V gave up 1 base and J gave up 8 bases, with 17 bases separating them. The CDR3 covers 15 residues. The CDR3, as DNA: TGTGCCAGCAGCCAAGGACAGGTACCAGCAATCGGCTACACCTTC. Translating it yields CASSQGQVPAIGYTF.

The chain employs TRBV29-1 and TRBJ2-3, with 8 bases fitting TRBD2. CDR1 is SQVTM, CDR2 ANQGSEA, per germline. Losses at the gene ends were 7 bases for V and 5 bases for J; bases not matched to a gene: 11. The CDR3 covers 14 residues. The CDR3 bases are TGCAGCGGGATACGGGGGGGTTCCGGAGATACGCAGTATTTT. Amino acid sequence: CSGIRGGSGDTQYF.

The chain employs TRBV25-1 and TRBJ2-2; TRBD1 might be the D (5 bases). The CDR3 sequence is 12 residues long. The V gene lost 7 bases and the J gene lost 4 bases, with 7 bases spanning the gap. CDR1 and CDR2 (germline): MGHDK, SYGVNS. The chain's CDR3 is CASTTGTGELFF. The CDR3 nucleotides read TGTGCCAGCACTACAGGCACCGGGGAGCTGTTTTTT.

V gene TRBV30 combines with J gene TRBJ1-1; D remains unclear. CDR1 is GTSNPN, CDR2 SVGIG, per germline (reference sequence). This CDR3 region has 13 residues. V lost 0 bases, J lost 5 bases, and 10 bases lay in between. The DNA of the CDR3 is TGTGCCTGGAGTGTCAAGGATGGGACTGAAGCTTTCTTT. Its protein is CAWSVKDGTEAFF.

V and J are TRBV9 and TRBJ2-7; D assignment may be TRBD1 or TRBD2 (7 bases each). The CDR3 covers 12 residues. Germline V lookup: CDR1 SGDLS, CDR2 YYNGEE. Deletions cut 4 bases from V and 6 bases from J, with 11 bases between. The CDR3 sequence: CASSSRGGEQYF. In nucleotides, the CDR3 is TGTGCCAGCAGCTCCAGGGGGGGCGAGCAGTACTTC.

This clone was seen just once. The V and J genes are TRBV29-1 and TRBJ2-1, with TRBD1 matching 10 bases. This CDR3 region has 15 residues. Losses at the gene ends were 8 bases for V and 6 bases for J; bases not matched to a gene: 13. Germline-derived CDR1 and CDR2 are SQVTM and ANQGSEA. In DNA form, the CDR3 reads TGCAGCACTACCCGGACAGGGGGATTTACCAATGAGCAGTTCTTC. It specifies CSTTRTGGFTNEQFF.

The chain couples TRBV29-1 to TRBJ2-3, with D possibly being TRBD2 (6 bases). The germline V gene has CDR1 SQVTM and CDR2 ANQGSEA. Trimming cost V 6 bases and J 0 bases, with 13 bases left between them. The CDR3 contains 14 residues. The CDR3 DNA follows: TGCAGCGTACGTCGGGGGACTAGCACAGATACGCAGTATTTT. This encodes CSVRRGTSTDTQYF.

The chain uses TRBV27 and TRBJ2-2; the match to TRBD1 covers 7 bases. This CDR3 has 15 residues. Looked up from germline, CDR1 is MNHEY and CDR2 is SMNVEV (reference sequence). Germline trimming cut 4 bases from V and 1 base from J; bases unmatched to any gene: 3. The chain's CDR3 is CASSSRQGNTGELFF. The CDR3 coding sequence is TGTGCCAGCAGTTCTCGACAGGGGAACACCGGGGAGCTGTTTTTT.

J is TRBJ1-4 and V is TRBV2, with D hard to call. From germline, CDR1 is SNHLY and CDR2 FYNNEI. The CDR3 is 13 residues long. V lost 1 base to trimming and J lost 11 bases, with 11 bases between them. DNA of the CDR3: TGTGCCAGCAGTGAAGGGTTTTCTGGGAAACTGTTTTTT. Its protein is CASSEGFSGKLFF.

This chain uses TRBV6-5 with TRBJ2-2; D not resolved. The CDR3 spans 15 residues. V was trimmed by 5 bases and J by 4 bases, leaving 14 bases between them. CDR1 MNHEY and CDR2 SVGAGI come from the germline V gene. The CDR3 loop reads CASSRPHRFTGELFF. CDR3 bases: TGTGCCAGCAGTCGGCCTCACCGATTCACCGGGGAGCTGTTTTTT.

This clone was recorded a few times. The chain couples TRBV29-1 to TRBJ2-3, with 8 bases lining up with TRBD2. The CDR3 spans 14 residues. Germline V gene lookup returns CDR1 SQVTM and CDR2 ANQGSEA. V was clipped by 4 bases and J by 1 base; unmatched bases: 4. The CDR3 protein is CSVGISGGTDTQYF. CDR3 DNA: TGCAGCGTTGGTATTAGCGGGGGCACAGATACGCAGTATTTT.

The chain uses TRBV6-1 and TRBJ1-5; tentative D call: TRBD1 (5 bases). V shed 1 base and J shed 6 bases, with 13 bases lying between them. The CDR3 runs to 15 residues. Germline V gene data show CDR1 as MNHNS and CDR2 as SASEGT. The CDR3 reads CASSEEAGVGQPQHF. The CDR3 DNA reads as TGTGCCAGCAGTGAAGAAGCGGGGGTCGGTCAGCCCCAGCATTTT.

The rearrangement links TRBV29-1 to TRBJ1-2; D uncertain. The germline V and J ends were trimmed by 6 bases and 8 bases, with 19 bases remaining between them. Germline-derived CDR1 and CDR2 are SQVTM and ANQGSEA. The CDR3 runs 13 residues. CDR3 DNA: TGCAGCGTGGGAGAGACGGCCTCTTGGGGCTACACCTTC. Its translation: CSVGETASWGYTF.

The CDR3 sequence: CASSTEPYGYTF. The CDR3 DNA is TGTGCCAGTAGTACGGAGCCCTATGGCTACACCTTC. The chain is built from TRBV19 and TRBJ1-2, with D uncertain. The germline V gene encodes CDR1 LNHDA and CDR2 SQIVND (reference sequence). V was pared by 4 bases and J by 4 bases, with 7 bases between. The CDR3 extends over 12 amino acids.

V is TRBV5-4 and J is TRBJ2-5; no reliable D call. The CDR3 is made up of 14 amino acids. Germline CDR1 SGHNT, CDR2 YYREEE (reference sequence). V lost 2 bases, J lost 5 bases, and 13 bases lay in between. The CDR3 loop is CASSFQDGYETQYF. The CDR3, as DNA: TGTGCCAGCAGCTTTCAGGACGGGTACGAGACCCAGTACTTC.

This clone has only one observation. Here the CDR3 reads CSVAAGLGGGYTF. CDR3 coding DNA: TGCAGCGTTGCTGCAGGCCTGGGGGGTGGCTACACCTTC. The V and J genes are TRBV29-1 and TRBJ1-2; possibly TRBD1 for D (5 bases). CDR3 length: 13 residues. Germline assignment: CDR1 SQVTM and CDR2 ANQGSEA. Trimming removed 4 bases at V and 7 bases at J, with 16 bases between.

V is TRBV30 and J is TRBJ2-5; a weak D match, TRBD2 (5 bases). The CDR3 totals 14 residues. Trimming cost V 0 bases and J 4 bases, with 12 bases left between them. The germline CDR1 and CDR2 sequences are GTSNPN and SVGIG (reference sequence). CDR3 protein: CAWSVASRVETQYF. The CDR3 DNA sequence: TGTGCCTGGAGTGTAGCGTCGCGGGTAGAGACCCAGTACTTC.

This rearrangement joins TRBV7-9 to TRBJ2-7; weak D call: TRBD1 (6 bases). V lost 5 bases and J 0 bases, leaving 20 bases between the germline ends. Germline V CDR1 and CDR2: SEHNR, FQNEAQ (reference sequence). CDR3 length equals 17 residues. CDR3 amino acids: CASSRARDTGGSYEQYF. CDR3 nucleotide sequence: TGTGCCAGCAGCCGAGCTCGGGACACCGGCGGCTCCTACGAGCAGTACTTC.

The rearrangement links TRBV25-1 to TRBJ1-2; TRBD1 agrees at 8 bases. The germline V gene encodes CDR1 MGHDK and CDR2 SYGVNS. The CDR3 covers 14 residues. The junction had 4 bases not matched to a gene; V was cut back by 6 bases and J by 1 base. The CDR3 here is CASRRTGNNYGYTF. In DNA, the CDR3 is TGTGCCAGCAGAAGGACAGGGAATAACTATGGCTACACCTTC.

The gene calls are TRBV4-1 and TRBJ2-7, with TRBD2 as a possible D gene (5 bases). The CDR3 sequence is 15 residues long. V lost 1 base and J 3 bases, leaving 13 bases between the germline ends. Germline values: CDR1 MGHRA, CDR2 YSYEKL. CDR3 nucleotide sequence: TGCGCCAGCAGCCAAGGAAGGACTGCTGACTACGAGCAGTACTTC. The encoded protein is CASSQGRTADYEQYF.

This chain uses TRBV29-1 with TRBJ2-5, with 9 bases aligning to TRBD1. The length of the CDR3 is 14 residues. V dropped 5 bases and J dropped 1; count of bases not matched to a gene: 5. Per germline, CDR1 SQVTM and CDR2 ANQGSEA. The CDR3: CSVRTGAFQETQYF. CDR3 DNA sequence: TGCAGCGTTAGGACAGGGGCATTCCAAGAGACCCAGTACTTC. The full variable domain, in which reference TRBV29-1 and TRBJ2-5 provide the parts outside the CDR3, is SAVISQKPSRDICQRGTSLTIQCQVDSQVTMMFWYRQQPGQSLTLIATANQGSEATYESGFVIDKFPISRPNLTFSTLTVSNMSPEDSSIYLCSVRTGAFQETQYFGPGTRLLVL.

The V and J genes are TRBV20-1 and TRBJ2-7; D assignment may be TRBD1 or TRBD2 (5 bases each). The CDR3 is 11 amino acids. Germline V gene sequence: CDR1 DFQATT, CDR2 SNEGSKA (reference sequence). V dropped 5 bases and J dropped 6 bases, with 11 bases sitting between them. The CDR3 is CSAGGDTEQYF. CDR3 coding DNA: TGCAGTGCTGGGGGTGACACCGAGCAGTACTTC.

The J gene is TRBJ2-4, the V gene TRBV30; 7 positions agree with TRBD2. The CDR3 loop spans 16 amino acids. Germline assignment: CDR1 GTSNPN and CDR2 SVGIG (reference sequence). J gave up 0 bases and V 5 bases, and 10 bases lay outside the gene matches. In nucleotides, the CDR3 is TGTGCCTGGCAACATCTAGCGGTAATAGCCAAAAACATTCAGTACTTC. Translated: CAWQHLAVIAKNIQYF.

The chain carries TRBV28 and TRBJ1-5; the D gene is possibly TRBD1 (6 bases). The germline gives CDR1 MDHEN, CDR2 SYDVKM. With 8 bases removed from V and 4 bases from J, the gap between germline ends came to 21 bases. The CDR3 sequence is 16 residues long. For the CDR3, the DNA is TGTGCCAGCCATCCGGTGGGTACAGGGAGGAATCAGCCCCAGCATTTT. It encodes CASHPVGTGRNQPQHF.